The present T cell receptor (beta chain) was sequenced within a study of identical twins. This clonotype occurred many times. J gave up 12 bases and V 2 bases, and 10 bases lay outside the gene matches. This CDR3 has 14 amino acids. Germline loops: CDR1 SGHKS, CDR2 YYEKEE (reference sequence). MiXCR, applied by TCRdb to the 5' RACE reads, yields one record per CDR3 protein. The sample lists roughly 250,000 distinct CDR3 sequences; roughly 7% were seen once. These sequences were also reported in another study, on yellow fever vaccine responses in identical twins.

The J gene is TRBJ2-3, the V gene TRBV5-5; 9 bases fit TRBD1. Specimen: memory (CD45RO+) T cells sorted from blood. This clonotype was sampled from a woman under 30 in good health. The CDR3, as DNA: TGTGCCAGCAGCTTCTATCCGACAGGGGGGGCCCAGTATTTT. It translates to CASSFYPTGGAQYF.